The clone carrying this T cell receptor (beta chain) showed up just once. Authors' processing steps: Quantification of nucleated cells was approximated via reference gene primer amplification. Clones were sequenced by immunoSEQ multiplex PCR, and TCRdb holds only the in-frame ones, with some missing. The DNA was the basis for D and trimming; V, J and clone size are from that table. The table records about 160,000 clones, around 80% of them present only once. This entry belongs to a study of blood T cell repertoires in COVID-19. The CDR3 runs to 18 residues. Trimming took 0 bases from V and 6 from J; bases not matched to a gene: 12. Looked up from germline, CDR1 is SGDLS and CDR2 is YYNGEE.

The TCR sequence derives from a woman in her forties or fifties in a cohort exposed to, infected with or recovered from COVID-19 (not recorded which). The source material was PBMCs or T cells enriched from blood (not recorded which). The chain joins TRBV9 to TRBJ2-1; 10 positions match TRBD1. The CDR3 sequence is CASSVDRGDRGPGNEQFF. CDR3 sequence (DNA): TGTGCCAGCAGCGTAGACCGAGGAGACAGGGGGCCTGGCAATGAGCAGTTCTTC.